These T cell receptor beta chains were read from a single sample in a study of spatial heterogeneity in lung cancer. Each CDR3 protein is one row after TCRdb ran MiXCR on the 5' RACE reads. The repertoire has 15,000 or so distinct CDR3 sequences, less than 9.5% of them found once; the top ten carry about 9%. The sample was lung tumor tissue, taken at surgery. The source is a male donor with early-stage non-small cell lung cancer. Both conserved end residues are part of each CDR3. Fields, in order: J gene, D gene, clone size, V gene, CDR3 protein, CDR3 DNA. A D gene is named only where the DNA matches it firmly. Size is omitted from some rows. Given values are once, few, many or a class for expanded clones.

>TRBJ2-1|TRBD1|many|TRBV20-1
CSAESRTGGSFNEQFF
TGCAGTGCTGAGTCCCGGACAGGGGGCAGTTTTAATGAGCAGTTCTTC
>TRBJ1-2|TRBD1|few|TRBV7-2
CASSFRQGAVPYTF
TGTGCCAGCAGCTTCCGACAGGGGGCTGTCCCTTACACCTTC
>TRBJ2-5|TRBD2|medium-sized|TRBV15
CATSSPTGGLAAETQYF
TGTGCCACCAGCAGTCCCACCGGGGGACTAGCGGCCGAGACCCAGTACTTC
>TRBJ2-1|NA|many|TRBV24-1
CATSEPGLGTSYNEQFF
TGTGCCACCAGTGAGCCGGGACTCGGAACCTCCTACAATGAGCAGTTCTTC
>TRBJ2-1|TRBD2|few|TRBV7-3
CASSPPGLADYNEQFF
TGTGCCAGCAGCCCTCCGGGACTAGCGGACTACAATGAGCAGTTCTTC
>TRBJ1-5|NA|many|TRBV6-6
CASSYAGSSNQPQHF
TGTGCCAGCAGTTACGCAGGGTCTAGCAATCAGCCCCAGCATTTT
>TRBJ1-5|NA|NA|TRBV6-1
CASSGVVEGLSNQPQHF
TGTGCCAGCAGTGGGGTGGTGGAGGGCCTTAGCAATCAGCCCCAGCATTTT
>TRBJ1-2|TRBD1|many|TRBV12-5
CASGLGVTGGWINYGYTF
TGTGCTAGTGGTTTGGGAGTGACAGGGGGCTGGATAAACTATGGCTACACCTTC
>TRBJ2-2|TRBD1|NA|TRBV2
CASRDRTGNTGELFF
TGTGCCAGCAGGGACAGGACAGGGAACACCGGGGAGCTGTTTTTT
>TRBJ1-2|NA|few|TRBV20-1
CSARVPGYGYTF
TGCAGTGCTAGAGTCCCGGGCTATGGCTACACCTTC
>TRBJ2-5|NA|NA|TRBV5-1
CASSLEAGPGTQYF
TGCGCCAGCAGCTTGGAGGCGGGACCCGGGACCCAGTACTTC
>TRBJ2-1|NA|many|TRBV20-1
CSATGLRTGNEQFF
TGCAGTGCAACGGGACTCCGAACCGGCAATGAGCAGTTCTTC
>TRBJ1-6|TRBD1|few|TRBV20-1
CSAMTGEGSYNSPLHF
TGCAGTGCGATGACAGGGGAGGGGTCCTATAATTCACCCCTCCACTTT
>TRBJ1-1|NA|medium-sized|TRBV20-1
CSAIPGRLNTEAFF
TGCAGTGCTATTCCGGGACGCTTGAACACTGAAGCTTTCTTT
>TRBJ2-7|NA|many|TRBV5-1
CASSLAVTYEQYF
TGCGCCAGCAGCTTGGCCGTCACCTACGAGCAGTACTTC
>TRBJ2-6|NA|many|TRBV2
CASTDGLSSGANVLTF
TGTGCCAGCACTGACGGCCTCAGCTCTGGGGCCAACGTCCTGACTTTC
>TRBJ1-2|TRBD1|NA|TRBV18
CASSRGQARGGYTF
TGTGCCAGCTCGCGGGGACAGGCCCGCGGGGGCTACACCTTC
>TRBJ1-5|NA|NA|TRBV4-3
CASSQGVTANQPQHF
TGCGCCAGCAGCCAAGGGGTAACAGCAAATCAGCCCCAGCATTTT
>TRBJ1-1|NA|NA|TRBV20-1
CSARWRTEAFF
TGCAGTGCTAGGTGGCGAACTGAAGCTTTCTTT
>TRBJ2-3|NA|few|TRBV20-1
CSARLLESTDTQYF
TGCAGTGCTAGACTTCTCGAGAGCACAGATACGCAGTATTTT
>TRBJ2-5|NA|medium-sized|TRBV12-3/TRBV12-4
CASRHSGWETQYF
TGTGCCAGCCGGCACAGCGGGTGGGAGACCCAGTACTTC
>TRBJ2-2|TRBD2|many|TRBV12-3/TRBV12-4
CASSPGTSSTGELFF
TGTGCCAGCAGTCCCGGGACTAGCAGCACCGGGGAGCTGTTTTTT
>TRBJ2-5|NA|many|TRBV30
CAWGSETQYF
TGTGCCTGGGGTTCGGAGACCCAGTACTTC
>TRBJ1-1|NA|medium-sized|TRBV7-9
CASSLYVTEAFF
TGTGCCAGCAGCTTATATGTGACTGAAGCTTTCTTT
>TRBJ2-1|TRBD2|many|TRBV7-2
CASSRLAGRHNEQFF
TGTGCCAGCAGCCGCCTAGCGGGACGGCACAATGAGCAGTTCTTC
>TRBJ1-1|TRBD1|many|TRBV18
CASSTGGGGAEAFF
TGTGCCAGCTCAACAGGGGGCGGGGGCGCTGAAGCTTTCTTT
>TRBJ2-1|NA|many|TRBV7-8
CASSLAGGNQFF
TGTGCCAGCAGCTTAGCGGGCGGAAACCAGTTCTTC
>TRBJ2-7|NA|few|TRBV27
CASSLVGASSSYEQYF
TGTGCCAGCAGTTTAGTAGGGGCGTCGAGCTCCTACGAGCAGTACTTC
>TRBJ2-3|TRBD2|many|TRBV19
CASSIGASGSGTDTQYF
TGTGCCAGTAGTATCGGGGCTAGCGGGAGCGGGACAGATACGCAGTATTTT
>TRBJ2-1|NA|many|TRBV5-6
CASSTEGNEQFF
TGTGCCAGCAGCACCGAAGGCAATGAGCAGTTCTTC
>TRBJ2-2|TRBD1|NA|TRBV20-1
CSASRDRGRDGELFF
TGCAGTGCAAGCCGGGACAGGGGGCGTGACGGGGAGCTGTTTTTT
>TRBJ1-2|TRBD1|medium-sized|TRBV7-9
CASFETGQILYGYTF
TGTGCCAGCTTCGAAACGGGACAGATCCTTTATGGCTACACCTTC
>TRBJ2-1|TRBD2|medium-sized|TRBV5-6
CASSLRLAGVAVNEQFF
TGTGCCAGCAGCTTAAGGCTAGCGGGAGTCGCAGTCAATGAGCAGTTCTTC
>TRBJ1-1|NA|NA|TRBV6-2/TRBV6-3
CASSYAGPEAFF
TGTGCCAGCAGTTACGCAGGGCCTGAAGCTTTCTTT
>TRBJ1-1|NA|few|TRBV20-1
CSANSPGAANTEAFF
TGCAGTGCTAACTCCCCCGGGGCAGCCAACACTGAAGCTTTCTTT
>TRBJ1-2|NA|many|TRBV5-1
CASSLDNSYGYTF
TGCGCCAGCAGCTTGGACAACTCCTATGGCTACACCTTC
>TRBJ1-2|NA|many|TRBV20-1
CSAIQYTPFGGYTF
TGCAGTGCTATCCAGTATACGCCTTTCGGTGGCTACACCTTC
>TRBJ1-5|NA|medium-sized|TRBV20-1
CSARDLYQPQHF
TGCAGTGCTAGAGATCTTTACCAGCCCCAGCATTTT
>TRBJ1-2|NA|many|TRBV5-1
CASSLTGFGYTF
TGCGCCAGCAGCTTGACAGGGTTTGGCTACACCTTC
>TRBJ2-7|TRBD2|many|TRBV11-2
CASSGEGRSASYEQYF
TGTGCCAGCAGCGGGGAGGGCAGGAGCGCCTCCTACGAGCAGTACTTC
>TRBJ2-6|NA|many|TRBV12-3/TRBV12-4
CASSLRHKTTSPGANVLTF
TGTGCCAGCAGTTTAAGACATAAGACTACCTCACCTGGGGCCAACGTCCTGACTTTC
>TRBJ1-5|NA|NA|TRBV3-1
CASSRRDQGQPQHF
TGTGCCAGCAGCCGAAGGGACCAGGGGCAGCCCCAGCATTTT
>TRBJ1-3|NA|NA|TRBV12-3/TRBV12-4
CASSPRGAASSGNTIYF
TGTGCCAGCAGTCCTAGGGGCGCGGCGAGCTCTGGAAACACCATATATTTT
>TRBJ2-2|TRBD2|many|TRBV12-3/TRBV12-4
CASNLAGQIPGELFF
TGTGCCAGCAATCTAGCGGGGCAAATTCCCGGGGAGCTGTTTTTT
>TRBJ1-2|NA|medium-sized|TRBV19
CASSTLQANYGYTF
TGTGCCAGTAGTACTCTCCAGGCAAACTATGGCTACACCTTC
>TRBJ1-5|NA|many|TRBV6-1
CASSDTGLHQPQHF
TGTGCCAGCAGTGATACAGGGCTGCATCAGCCCCAGCATTTT
>TRBJ1-1|NA|NA|TRBV3-1
CASSHSDRKAFF
TGTGCCAGCAGCCACTCTGACAGAAAAGCTTTCTTT
>TRBJ1-4|TRBD1|many|TRBV20-1
CSARDRVTSGPLFF
TGCAGTGCTAGGGACAGGGTTACGTCCGGTCCCCTGTTTTTT